This TCR beta chain appears in the sequencing data of a study of T cells in narcolepsy. Profiling relied on immunoSEQ multiplex PCR, and the TCRdb table lists in-frame clones only, not all of them. The repertoire consists of 20,000 to 25,000 clones, with 92% occurring once and the leading ten covering 0.9% to 1.2%. Findings and limits, study-wide: Reportedly, autoreactive clonotypes were serially detected in patients' blood but not controls'.

Points on this clone: Its antigen is not identified.

Germline assignment: CDR1 SGHDN and CDR2 FVKESK. V lost 4 bases, J lost 0 bases, and 10 bases lay in between. This CDR3 is built from 14 residues. Material: CD45RA- memory CD4+ T cells from PBMCs. The chain combines TRBV14 with TRBJ2-7; no definite D call. This receptor was identified in a human donor with narcolepsy. The CDR3 loop reads CASSPFQSSYEQYF. The DNA of the CDR3 is TGTGCCAGCAGCCCCTTTCAGAGCTCCTACGAGCAGTACTTC.